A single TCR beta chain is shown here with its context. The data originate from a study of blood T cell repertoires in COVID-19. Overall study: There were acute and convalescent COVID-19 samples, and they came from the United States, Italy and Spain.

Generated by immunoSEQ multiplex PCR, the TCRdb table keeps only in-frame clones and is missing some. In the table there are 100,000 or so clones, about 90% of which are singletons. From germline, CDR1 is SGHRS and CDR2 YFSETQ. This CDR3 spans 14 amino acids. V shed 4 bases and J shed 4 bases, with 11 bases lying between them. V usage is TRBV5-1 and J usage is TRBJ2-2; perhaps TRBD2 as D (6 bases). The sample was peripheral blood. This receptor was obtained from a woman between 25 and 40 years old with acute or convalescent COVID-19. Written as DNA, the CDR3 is TGCGCCAGCAGCCGGGGGTACTCCACCGGGGAGCTGTTTTTT. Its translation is CASSRGYSTGELFF.